A selection of T cell receptor beta chains follows, all from one sample in a study of pediatric ulcerative colitis. This table comes from immunoSEQ multiplex PCR, and its TCRdb copy is limited to in-frame clones, with some not included. The sample shows about 60,000 clones, about 89% of them seen only once. Input material: blood. These receptors were taken from a boy under 18 who was a control in a study of pediatric ulcerative colitis. Each CDR3 is given with its conserved first and last residue. The order of the fields is CDR3 DNA, CDR3 protein, D gene, V gene, J gene, clone size. A D gene is named only where the DNA matches it firmly. Not all rows give a size; the values are once, few, many and, for expanded clones, a class.

CDR3 DNA: TGTGCCAGTAGTATGCAGGGGGAAGGGGCCAACGTCCTGACTTTC
CDR3 protein: CASSMQGEGANVLTF
D gene: TRBD1
V gene: TRBV19
J gene: TRBJ2-6
clone size: NA

CDR3 DNA: TGCGCCAGCACCCCTGACACGTCTAGCACAGATACGCAGTATTTT
CDR3 protein: CASTPDTSSTDTQYF
D gene: NA
V gene: TRBV10-1
J gene: TRBJ2-3
clone size: NA

CDR3 DNA: TGCGCCAGCAGTGAGTCGCTGGCCTCGGGTGAGCAGTACTTC
CDR3 protein: CASSESLASGEQYF
D gene: NA
V gene: TRBV10-1
J gene: TRBJ2-7
clone size: NA

CDR3 DNA: TGTGCCAGCAGCTCGGACGGGGCGGGTCCCAAAAACATTCAGTACTTC
CDR3 protein: CASSSDGAGPKNIQYF
D gene: NA
V gene: TRBV7-9
J gene: TRBJ2-4
clone size: NA

CDR3 DNA: TGTGCCAGCAGGTCTACAGGGGGCGGGGGCTACACCTTC
CDR3 protein: CASRSTGGGGYTF
D gene: TRBD1
V gene: TRBV6-5
J gene: TRBJ1-2
clone size: NA

CDR3 DNA: TGTGCCAGCAGCCAAGAAGTAGCGGGTAGCAATCAGCCCCAGCATTTT
CDR3 protein: CASSQEVAGSNQPQHF
D gene: NA
V gene: TRBV4-2
J gene: TRBJ1-5
clone size: NA

CDR3 DNA: TGTGCCAGCAGCGTAACGGTGGAGGAGCAGTTCTTC
CDR3 protein: CASSVTVEEQFF
D gene: NA
V gene: TRBV9
J gene: TRBJ2-1
clone size: NA

CDR3 DNA: TGCGCCAGCAGTCAAGAAACACGGGACAGGGCTTCCTACGAGCAGTACTTC
CDR3 protein: CASSQETRDRASYEQYF
D gene: TRBD1
V gene: TRBV23-1
J gene: TRBJ2-7
clone size: NA

CDR3 DNA: TGTGCCAGCAGGGGTATATCCGGGACAGGACTAAAAAGCTCCTACGAGCAGTACTTC
CDR3 protein: CASRGISGTGLKSSYEQYF
D gene: TRBD1
V gene: TRBV2
J gene: TRBJ2-7
clone size: NA

CDR3 DNA: TGTGCCAGCACCACCTGGGGGGGTGGAAACACCATATATTTT
CDR3 protein: CASTTWGGGNTIYF
D gene: NA
V gene: TRBV5-5
J gene: TRBJ1-3
clone size: NA

CDR3 DNA: TGTGCCAGCAGTTTTTTGGGAGCTGAAGCTTTCTTT
CDR3 protein: CASSFLGAEAFF
D gene: NA
V gene: TRBV27
J gene: TRBJ1-1
clone size: NA

CDR3 DNA: TGTGCCAGCAGCCCGGCCCGTAGCTCCTACAATGAGCAGTTCTTC
CDR3 protein: CASSPARSSYNEQFF
D gene: NA
V gene: TRBV5-6
J gene: TRBJ2-1
clone size: NA

CDR3 DNA: TGCGCCTCGACCGACGGCGCCGGGGTCGAGCAGTTCTTC
CDR3 protein: CASTDGAGVEQFF
D gene: NA
V gene: TRBV5-1
J gene: TRBJ2-1
clone size: NA

CDR3 DNA: TGTGCCATCAGTGAATTAGGGGAAAAACTGTTTTTT
CDR3 protein: CAISELGEKLFF
D gene: NA
V gene: TRBV10-3
J gene: TRBJ1-4
clone size: NA

CDR3 DNA: TGTGCCACCTCCCTGGAGGGCCAGCCGGTTGAAAAACTGTTTTTT
CDR3 protein: CATSLEGQPVEKLFF
D gene: NA
V gene: TRBV15
J gene: TRBJ1-4
clone size: NA

CDR3 DNA: TGTGCCAGCAGTGACTCCGGTAGCTCTGGGGCCAACGTCCTGACTTTC
CDR3 protein: CASSDSGSSGANVLTF
D gene: NA
V gene: TRBV6-4
J gene: TRBJ2-6
clone size: NA

CDR3 DNA: TGTGCCAGCAGCCCAGCGGGAGGAGGCACAGATACGCAGTATTTT
CDR3 protein: CASSPAGGGTDTQYF
D gene: TRBD2
V gene: TRBV6-4
J gene: TRBJ2-3
clone size: NA

CDR3 DNA: TGTGCCAGCAGTTTATTCTCAGCGGGAGGCGCCTACGAGCAGTACTTC
CDR3 protein: CASSLFSAGGAYEQYF
D gene: TRBD2
V gene: TRBV28
J gene: TRBJ2-7
clone size: once

CDR3 DNA: TGCGCCAGCAGCCAAGAATACGGGGTAAGCAATCAGCCCCAGCATTTT
CDR3 protein: CASSQEYGVSNQPQHF
D gene: NA
V gene: TRBV4-3
J gene: TRBJ1-5
clone size: NA

CDR3 DNA: TGCGCCAGCAGCTTGGCCAGGACAGCCTTGAACACTGAAGCTTTCTTT
CDR3 protein: CASSLARTALNTEAFF
D gene: NA
V gene: TRBV5-1
J gene: TRBJ1-1
clone size: NA

CDR3 DNA: TGTGCCAGCAGTGGTTTCCCGGGACAGGGTACGGGGGCCAACGTCCTGACTTTC
CDR3 protein: CASSGFPGQGTGANVLTF
D gene: TRBD1
V gene: TRBV6-4
J gene: TRBJ2-6
clone size: NA

CDR3 DNA: TGTGCCAGCAGCTCCGACCGGGGACCATACTACGAGCAGTACTTC
CDR3 protein: CASSSDRGPYYEQYF
D gene: NA
V gene: TRBV7-2
J gene: TRBJ2-7
clone size: NA

CDR3 DNA: TGTGCCAGCAGCAAAGCGGGAGAGGCCACAGATACGCAGTATTTT
CDR3 protein: CASSKAGEATDTQYF
D gene: TRBD2
V gene: TRBV5-5
J gene: TRBJ2-3
clone size: NA

CDR3 DNA: TGCGCCAGCAGCTCGAAGCTAGCGGGAGGGTCGTTCACAGATACGCAGTATTTT
CDR3 protein: CASSSKLAGGSFTDTQYF
D gene: TRBD2
V gene: TRBV5-1
J gene: TRBJ2-3
clone size: NA

CDR3 DNA: TGTGCCAGCTCACCAGCGGGACAGGGTGTCCCTGGAAACACCATATATTTT
CDR3 protein: CASSPAGQGVPGNTIYF
D gene: TRBD1
V gene: TRBV18
J gene: TRBJ1-3
clone size: NA